The rows below give T cell receptor beta chains drawn from one sample of a study of cytomegalovirus exposure and HLA in healthy donors. Only in-frame clones appear in the TCRdb table, and some are missing; sequencing was by immunoSEQ multiplex PCR. The sample has about 180,000 clones, about 78% seen once. The sequenced material came from PBMCs. The receptors stem from a man in his forties in good health and CMV-seronegative. CDR3s include the opening cysteine and the closing phenylalanine or tryptophan. The D gene is left open where the match is weak.

TGTGCCAGCAGCTTAACAGGGGATGGCTACACCTTC	CASSLTGDGYTF	TRBV7-8	TRBJ1-2	TRBD1
TGTGCCAGTAGTATTTTATCGAGGAACACTGAAGCTTTCTTT	CASSILSRNTEAFF	TRBV19	TRBJ1-1	.
TGTGCCAGCAGCTTGGTGAAGTGGGTACTAGCGGGAGCAGCCAAAAACATTCAGTACTTC	CASSLVKWVLAGAAKNIQYF	TRBV5-4	TRBJ2-4	TRBD2
TGTGCCAGCAGTTACTCACACAGGGCTTACAATGAGCAGTTCTTC	CASSYSHRAYNEQFF	TRBV6-5	TRBJ2-1	.
TGTGCCAGCAGCTTACGGGACAGGGGGCCCGGGGAGCTGTTTTTT	CASSLRDRGPGELFF	TRBV7-9	TRBJ2-2	TRBD1
TGTGCCAGCGGGGCAGTCAGAGATATGCAGTATTTT	CASGAVRDMQYF	TRBV7-2	TRBJ2-3	.
TGTGCCACCAGCAGAGAGGGGCACAGCTCCTACGAGCAGTACTTC	CATSREGHSSYEQYF	TRBV15	TRBJ2-7	.
TGTGCCAGCAGCGCCTCCTCCGGGGGGAATCAGCCCCAGCATTTT	CASSASSGGNQPQHF	TRBV9	TRBJ1-5	.
TGTGCCAGCACTGGGACAGGGGGCCAGGGCTCCTACAATGAGCAGTTCTTC	CASTGTGGQGSYNEQFF	TRBV7-9	TRBJ2-1	TRBD1
TGTGCCAGCAGCTTATCCCTAGCCGCCGATACGCAGTATTTT	CASSLSLAADTQYF	TRBV7-6	TRBJ2-3	.
TGTGCCAGCAGTTTCGGGACAGGGGGCGGAAACACCATATATTTT	CASSFGTGGGNTIYF	TRBV6-5	TRBJ1-3	TRBD1
TGTGCCAGCAGGACCGGGACTAGCGTAAATGAGCAGTTCTTC	CASRTGTSVNEQFF	TRBV6-5	TRBJ2-1	TRBD2
TGCGCCAGCAGCCAAGTGGGGGGATATGGCTACACCTTC	CASSQVGGYGYTF	TRBV4-3	TRBJ1-2	.
TGTGCCAGCAGCTTAGCGGGAGCTGGAACAGATACGCAGTATTTT	CASSLAGAGTDTQYF	TRBV5-4	TRBJ2-3	TRBD2
TGTGCCAGCAGCTTCGAGGGGGATCAGCCCCAGCATTTT	CASSFEGDQPQHF	TRBV7-2	TRBJ1-5	.